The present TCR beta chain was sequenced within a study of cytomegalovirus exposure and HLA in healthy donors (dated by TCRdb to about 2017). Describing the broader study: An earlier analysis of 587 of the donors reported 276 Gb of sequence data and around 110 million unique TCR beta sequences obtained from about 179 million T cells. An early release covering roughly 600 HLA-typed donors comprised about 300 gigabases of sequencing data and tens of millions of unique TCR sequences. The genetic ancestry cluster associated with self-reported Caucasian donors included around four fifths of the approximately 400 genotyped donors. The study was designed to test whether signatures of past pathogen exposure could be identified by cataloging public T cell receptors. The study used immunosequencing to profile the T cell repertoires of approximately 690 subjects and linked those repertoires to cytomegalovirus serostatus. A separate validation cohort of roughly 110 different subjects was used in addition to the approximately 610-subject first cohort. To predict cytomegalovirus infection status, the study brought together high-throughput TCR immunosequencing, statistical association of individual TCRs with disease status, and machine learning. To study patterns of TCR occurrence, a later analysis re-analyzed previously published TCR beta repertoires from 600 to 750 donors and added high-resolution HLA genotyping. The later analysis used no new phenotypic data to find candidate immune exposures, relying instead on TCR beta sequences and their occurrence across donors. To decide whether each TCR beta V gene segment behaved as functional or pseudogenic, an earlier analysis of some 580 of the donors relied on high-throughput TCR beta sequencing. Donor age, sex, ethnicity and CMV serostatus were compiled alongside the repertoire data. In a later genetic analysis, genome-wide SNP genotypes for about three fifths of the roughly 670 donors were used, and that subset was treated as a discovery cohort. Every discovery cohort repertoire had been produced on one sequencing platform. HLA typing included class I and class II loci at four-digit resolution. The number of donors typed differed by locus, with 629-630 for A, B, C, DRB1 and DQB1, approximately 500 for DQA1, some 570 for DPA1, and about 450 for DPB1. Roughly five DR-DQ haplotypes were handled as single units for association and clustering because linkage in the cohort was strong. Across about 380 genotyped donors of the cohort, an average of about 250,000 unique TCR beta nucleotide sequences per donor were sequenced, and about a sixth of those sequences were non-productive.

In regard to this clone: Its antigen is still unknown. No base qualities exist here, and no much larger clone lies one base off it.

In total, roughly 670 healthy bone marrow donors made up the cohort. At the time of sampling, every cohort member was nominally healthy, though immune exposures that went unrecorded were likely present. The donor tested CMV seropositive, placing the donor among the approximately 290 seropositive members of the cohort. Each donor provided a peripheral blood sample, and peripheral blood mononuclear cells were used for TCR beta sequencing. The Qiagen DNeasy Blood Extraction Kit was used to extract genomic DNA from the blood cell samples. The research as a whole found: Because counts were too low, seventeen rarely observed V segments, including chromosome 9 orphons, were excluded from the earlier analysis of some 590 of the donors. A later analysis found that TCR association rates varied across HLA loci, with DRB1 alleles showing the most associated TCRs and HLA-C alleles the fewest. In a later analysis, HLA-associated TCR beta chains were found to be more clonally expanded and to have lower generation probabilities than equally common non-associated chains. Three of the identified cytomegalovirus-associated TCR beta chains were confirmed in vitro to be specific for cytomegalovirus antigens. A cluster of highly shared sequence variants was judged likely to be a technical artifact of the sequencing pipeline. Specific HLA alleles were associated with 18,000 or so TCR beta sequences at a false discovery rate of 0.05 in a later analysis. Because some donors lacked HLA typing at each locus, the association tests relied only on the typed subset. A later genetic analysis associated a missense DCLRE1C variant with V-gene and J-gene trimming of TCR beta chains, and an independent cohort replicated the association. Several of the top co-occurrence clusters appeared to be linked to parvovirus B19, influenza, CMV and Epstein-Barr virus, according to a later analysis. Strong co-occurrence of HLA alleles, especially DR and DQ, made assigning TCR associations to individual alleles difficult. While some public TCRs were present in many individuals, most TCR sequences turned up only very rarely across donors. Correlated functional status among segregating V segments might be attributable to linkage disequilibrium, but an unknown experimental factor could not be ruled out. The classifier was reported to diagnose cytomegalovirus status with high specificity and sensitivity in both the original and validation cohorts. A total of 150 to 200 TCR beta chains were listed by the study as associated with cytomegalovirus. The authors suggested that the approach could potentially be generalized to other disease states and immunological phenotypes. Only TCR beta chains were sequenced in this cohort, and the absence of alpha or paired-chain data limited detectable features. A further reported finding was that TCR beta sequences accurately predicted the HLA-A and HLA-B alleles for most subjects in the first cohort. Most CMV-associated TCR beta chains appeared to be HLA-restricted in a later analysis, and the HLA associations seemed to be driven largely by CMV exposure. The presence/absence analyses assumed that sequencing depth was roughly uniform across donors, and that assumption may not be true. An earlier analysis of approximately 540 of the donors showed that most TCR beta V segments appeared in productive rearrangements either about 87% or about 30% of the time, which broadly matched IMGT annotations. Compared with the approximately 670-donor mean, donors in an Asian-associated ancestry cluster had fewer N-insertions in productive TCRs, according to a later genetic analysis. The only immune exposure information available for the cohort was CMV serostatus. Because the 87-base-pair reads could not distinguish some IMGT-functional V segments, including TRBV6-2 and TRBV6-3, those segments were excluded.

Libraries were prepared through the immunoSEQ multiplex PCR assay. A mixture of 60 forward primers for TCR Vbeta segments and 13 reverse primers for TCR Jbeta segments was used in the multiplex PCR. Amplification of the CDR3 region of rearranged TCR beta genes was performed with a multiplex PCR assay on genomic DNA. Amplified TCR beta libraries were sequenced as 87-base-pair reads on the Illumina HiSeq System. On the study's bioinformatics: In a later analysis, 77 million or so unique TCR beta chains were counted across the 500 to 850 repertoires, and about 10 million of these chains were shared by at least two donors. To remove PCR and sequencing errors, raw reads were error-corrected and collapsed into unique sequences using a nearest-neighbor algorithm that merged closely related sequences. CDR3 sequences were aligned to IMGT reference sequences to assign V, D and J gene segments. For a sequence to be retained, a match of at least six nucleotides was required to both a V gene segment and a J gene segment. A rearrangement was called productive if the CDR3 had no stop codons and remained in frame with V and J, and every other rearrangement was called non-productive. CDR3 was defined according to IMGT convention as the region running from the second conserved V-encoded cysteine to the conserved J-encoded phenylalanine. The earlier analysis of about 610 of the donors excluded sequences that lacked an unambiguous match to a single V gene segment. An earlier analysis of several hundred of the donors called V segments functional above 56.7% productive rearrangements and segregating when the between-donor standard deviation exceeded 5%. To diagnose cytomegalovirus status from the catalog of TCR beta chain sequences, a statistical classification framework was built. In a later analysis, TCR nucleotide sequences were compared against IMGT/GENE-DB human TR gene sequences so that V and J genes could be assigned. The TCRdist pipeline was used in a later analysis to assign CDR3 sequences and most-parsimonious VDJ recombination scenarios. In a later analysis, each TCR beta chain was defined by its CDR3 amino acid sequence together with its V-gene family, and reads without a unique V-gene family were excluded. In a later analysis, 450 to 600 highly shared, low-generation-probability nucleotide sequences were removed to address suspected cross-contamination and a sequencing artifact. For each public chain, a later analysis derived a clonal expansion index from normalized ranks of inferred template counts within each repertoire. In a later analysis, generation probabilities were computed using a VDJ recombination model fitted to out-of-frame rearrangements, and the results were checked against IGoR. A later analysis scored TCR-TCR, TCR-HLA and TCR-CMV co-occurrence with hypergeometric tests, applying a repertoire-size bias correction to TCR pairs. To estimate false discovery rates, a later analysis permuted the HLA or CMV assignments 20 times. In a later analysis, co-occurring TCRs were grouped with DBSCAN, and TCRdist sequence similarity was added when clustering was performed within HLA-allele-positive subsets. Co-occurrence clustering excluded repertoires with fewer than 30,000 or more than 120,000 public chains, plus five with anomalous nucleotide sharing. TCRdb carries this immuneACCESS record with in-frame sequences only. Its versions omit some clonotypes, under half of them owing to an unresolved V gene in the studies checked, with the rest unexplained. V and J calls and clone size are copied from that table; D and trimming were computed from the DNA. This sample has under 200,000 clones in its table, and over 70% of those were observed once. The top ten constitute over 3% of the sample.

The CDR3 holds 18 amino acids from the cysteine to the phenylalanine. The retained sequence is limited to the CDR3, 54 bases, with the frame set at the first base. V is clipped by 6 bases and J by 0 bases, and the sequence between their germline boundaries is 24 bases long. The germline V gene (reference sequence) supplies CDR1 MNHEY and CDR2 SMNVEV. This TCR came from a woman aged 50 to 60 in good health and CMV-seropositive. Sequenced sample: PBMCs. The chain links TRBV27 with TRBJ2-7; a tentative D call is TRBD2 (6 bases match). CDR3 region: CASSPKGGPSRSSYEQYF. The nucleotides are TGTGCCAGCAGCCCTAAGGGAGGCCCATCGAGGAGCTCCTACGAGCAGTACTTC.